This T cell receptor beta chain appears in the sequencing data of a study of cytomegalovirus exposure and HLA in healthy donors. Study results and limitations: The authors excluded some V segments, including TRBV6-2 and TRBV6-3, as indistinguishable. The study recorded about 160 TCR beta chains that were cytomegalovirus-associated.

Primers: 60 Vbeta forward and 13 Jbeta reverse. Under the authors' procedure: In a later analysis, the count reached about 75 million unique TCR beta chains, with 9 million to 11 million shared. TCRdb's table, derived via immunoSEQ multiplex PCR, lists solely in-frame clones and lacks some. The V and J calls and the clone size are those of that table, but D and trimming were determined from the DNA. The sample lists some 150,000 clones, approximately 80% occurring once. V lost 4 bases to trimming and J lost 2 bases, with 8 bases between them. The CDR3 contains 13 residues. Germline V gene data show CDR1 as ENHRY and CDR2 as SYGVKD. About this clone itself: The antigen is not known.

Though probably carrying unrecorded immune exposures, donors were nominally healthy at sampling. The source material was PBMCs. The chain recombines TRBV10-3 with TRBJ1-1; D gene uncertain. This clonotype was sampled from a male donor in good health and CMV-seronegative. CDR3 in DNA: TGTGCCATCAGTGGCGTAAGTAACACTGAAGCTTTCTTT. Translation: CAISGVSNTEAFF.